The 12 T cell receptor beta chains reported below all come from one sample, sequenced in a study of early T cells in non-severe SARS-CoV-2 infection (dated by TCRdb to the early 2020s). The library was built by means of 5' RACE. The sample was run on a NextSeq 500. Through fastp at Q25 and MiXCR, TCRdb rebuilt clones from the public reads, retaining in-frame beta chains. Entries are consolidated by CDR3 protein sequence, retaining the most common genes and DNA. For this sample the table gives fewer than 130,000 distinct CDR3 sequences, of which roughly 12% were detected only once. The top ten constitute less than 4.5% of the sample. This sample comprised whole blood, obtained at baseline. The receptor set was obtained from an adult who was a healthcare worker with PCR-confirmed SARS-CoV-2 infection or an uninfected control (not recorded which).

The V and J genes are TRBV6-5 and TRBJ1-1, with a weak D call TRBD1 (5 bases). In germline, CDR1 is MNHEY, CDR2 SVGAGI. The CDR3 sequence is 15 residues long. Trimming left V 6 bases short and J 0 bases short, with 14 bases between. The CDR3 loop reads CASRPGHSLNTEAFF. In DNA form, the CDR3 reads TGTGCCAGCAGACCCGGACACTCCTTGAACACTGAAGCTTTCTTT.

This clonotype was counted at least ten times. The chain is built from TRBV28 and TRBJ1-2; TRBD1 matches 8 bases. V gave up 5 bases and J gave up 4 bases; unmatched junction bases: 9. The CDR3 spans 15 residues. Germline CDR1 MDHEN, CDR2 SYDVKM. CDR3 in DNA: TGTGCCAGCAGTGCCGTCGACAGGGGCTCCTATGGCTACACCTTC. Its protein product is CASSAVDRGSYGYTF.

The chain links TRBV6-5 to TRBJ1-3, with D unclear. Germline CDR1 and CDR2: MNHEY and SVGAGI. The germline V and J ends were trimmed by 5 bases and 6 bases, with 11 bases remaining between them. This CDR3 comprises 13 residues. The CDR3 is CASSLTGENTIYF. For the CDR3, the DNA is TGTGCCAGCAGTCTCACCGGGGAAAACACCATATATTTT.

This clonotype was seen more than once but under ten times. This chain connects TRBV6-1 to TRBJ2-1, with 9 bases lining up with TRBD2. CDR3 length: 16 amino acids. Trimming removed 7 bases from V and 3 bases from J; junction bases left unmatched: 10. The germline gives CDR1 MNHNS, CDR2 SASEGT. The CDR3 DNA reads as TGTGCCAGCATCTCTCGGGGTAGCGGGAGCTACAATGAGCAGTTCTTC. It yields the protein CASISRGSGSYNEQFF.

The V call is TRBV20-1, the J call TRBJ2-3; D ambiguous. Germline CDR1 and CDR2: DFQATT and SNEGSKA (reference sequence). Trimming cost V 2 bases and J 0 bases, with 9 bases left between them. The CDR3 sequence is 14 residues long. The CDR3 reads CSARTFESTDTQYF. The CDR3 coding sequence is TGCAGTGCTAGAACTTTTGAAAGCACAGATACGCAGTATTTT.

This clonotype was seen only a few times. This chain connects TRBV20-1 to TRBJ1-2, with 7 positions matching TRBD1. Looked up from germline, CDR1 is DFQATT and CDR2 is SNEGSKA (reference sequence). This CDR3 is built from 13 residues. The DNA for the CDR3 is TGCAGCATTTACAGGGGAACGGGCTATGGCTACACCTTC. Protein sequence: CSIYRGTGYGYTF.

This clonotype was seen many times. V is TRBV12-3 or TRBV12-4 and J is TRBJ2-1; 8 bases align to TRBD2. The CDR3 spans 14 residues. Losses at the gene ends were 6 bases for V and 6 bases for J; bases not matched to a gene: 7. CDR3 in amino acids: CASSFGTSGNEQFF. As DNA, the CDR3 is TGTGCCAGCAGCTTCGGGACTAGTGGCAATGAGCAGTTCTTC.

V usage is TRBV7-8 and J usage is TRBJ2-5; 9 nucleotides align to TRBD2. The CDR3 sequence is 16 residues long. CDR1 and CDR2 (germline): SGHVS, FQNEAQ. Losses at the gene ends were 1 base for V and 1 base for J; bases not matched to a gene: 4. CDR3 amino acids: CASSLGGSGSQETQYF. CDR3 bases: TGTGCCAGCAGCTTAGGCGGTAGCGGGAGCCAAGAGACCCAGTACTTC. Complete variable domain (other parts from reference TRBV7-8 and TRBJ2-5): GAGVSQSPRYKVAKRGQDVALRCDPISGHVSLFWYQQALGQGPEFLTYFQNEAQLDKSGLPSDRFFAERPEGSVSTLKIQRTQQEDSAVYLCASSLGGSGSQETQYFGPGTRLLVL.

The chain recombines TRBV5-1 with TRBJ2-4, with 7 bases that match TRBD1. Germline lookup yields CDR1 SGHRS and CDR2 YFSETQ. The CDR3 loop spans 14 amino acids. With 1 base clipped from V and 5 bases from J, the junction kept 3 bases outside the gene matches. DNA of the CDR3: TGCGCCAGCAGCTTGCAGGGGGTTGAAAACATTCAGTACTTC. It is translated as CASSLQGVENIQYF. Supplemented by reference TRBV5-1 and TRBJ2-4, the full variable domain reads KAGVTQTPRYLIKTRGQQVTLSCSPISGHRSVSWYQQTPGQGLQFLFEYFSETQRNKGNFPGRFSGRQFSNSRSEMNVSTLELGDSALYLCASSLQGVENIQYFGAGTRLSVL.

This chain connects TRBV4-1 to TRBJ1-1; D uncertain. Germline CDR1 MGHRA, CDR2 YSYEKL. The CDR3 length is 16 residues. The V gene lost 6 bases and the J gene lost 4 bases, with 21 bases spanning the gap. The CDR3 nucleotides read TGCGCCAGCAGGAGAGCGGCCAAGGTTGTCCTCACTGAAGCTTTCTTT. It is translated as CASRRAAKVVLTEAFF.

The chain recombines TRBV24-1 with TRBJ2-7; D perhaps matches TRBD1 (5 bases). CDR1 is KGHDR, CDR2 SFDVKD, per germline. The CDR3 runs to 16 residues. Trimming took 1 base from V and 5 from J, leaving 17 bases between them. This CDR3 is CATSDFRVLGRDEQYF. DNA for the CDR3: TGTGCCACCAGTGATTTCAGGGTTCTCGGCAGGGACGAGCAGTACTTC.

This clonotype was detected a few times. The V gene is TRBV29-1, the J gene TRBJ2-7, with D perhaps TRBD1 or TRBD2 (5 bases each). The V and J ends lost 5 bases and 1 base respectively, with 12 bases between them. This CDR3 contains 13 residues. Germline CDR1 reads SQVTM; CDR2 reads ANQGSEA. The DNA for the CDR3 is TGCAGCGTTAGGGCAGGGAGTTCCTACGAGCAGTACTTC. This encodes CSVRAGSSYEQYF.